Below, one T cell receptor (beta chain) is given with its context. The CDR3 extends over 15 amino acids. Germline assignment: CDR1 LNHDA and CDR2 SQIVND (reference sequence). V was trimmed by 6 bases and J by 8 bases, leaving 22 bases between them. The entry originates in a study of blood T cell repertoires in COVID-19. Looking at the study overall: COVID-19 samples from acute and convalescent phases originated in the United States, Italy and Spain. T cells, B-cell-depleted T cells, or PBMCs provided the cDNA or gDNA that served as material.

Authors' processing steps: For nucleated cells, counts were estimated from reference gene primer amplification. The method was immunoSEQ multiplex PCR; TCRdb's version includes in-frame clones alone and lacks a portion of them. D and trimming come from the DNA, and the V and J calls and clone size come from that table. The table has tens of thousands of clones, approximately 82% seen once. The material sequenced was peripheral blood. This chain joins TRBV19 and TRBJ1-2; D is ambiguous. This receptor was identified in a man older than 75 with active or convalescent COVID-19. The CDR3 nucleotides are TGTGCCAGTAGCCCCAACGAGCCAACCATTCCAGGCTACACCTTC. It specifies CASSPNEPTIPGYTF.